The next 23 T cell receptor beta chains were all read from a single sample in a study of early T cells in non-severe SARS-CoV-2 infection (TCRdb year 2021). The library was produced with 5' RACE. Sequencing relied on a NextSeq 500. TCRdb itself trimmed the public reads at Q25 with fastp, ran MiXCR and retained productive beta chains. When rows share a CDR3 protein, they turn into one entry using the most common DNA and genes. The sample contains tens of thousands of distinct CDR3 sequences, approximately 10% of them found a single time. Clones ranked in the top ten supply 3.9% of the sample. Sequencing used whole blood, obtained at baseline. These receptor sequences come from an adult who was a healthcare worker with PCR-confirmed SARS-CoV-2 infection or an uninfected control (not recorded which).

In this sample, this clonotype turned up a few times. This chain joins TRBV6-1 and TRBJ2-7; D not certain. The germline gives CDR1 MNHNS, CDR2 SASEGT. The length of the CDR3 is 14 residues. The V and J ends lost 1 base and 0 bases respectively, with 7 bases between them. This chain's CDR3 is CASSEVGTSYEQYF. The CDR3 DNA follows: TGTGCCAGCAGTGAAGTCGGCACCTCCTACGAGCAGTACTTC.

This clonotype appeared many times. J is TRBJ1-4 and V is TRBV4-2; D gene uncertain. V lost 4 bases, J lost 5 bases, and 5 bases lay in between. Germline lookup yields CDR1 LGHNA and CDR2 YNFKEQ. CDR3 length: 12 residues. The CDR3 loop reads CASSRENEKLFF. CDR3 nucleotides: TGTGCCAGCAGCCGCGAAAATGAAAAACTGTTTTTT.

The rearrangement uses TRBV20-1 and TRBJ2-7, with 10 bases aligning to TRBD1. Germline CDR1 DFQATT, CDR2 SNEGSKA (reference sequence). CDR3 length: 13 residues. The V and J ends lost 3 bases and 6 bases, in that order; junction bases with no gene match: 5. CDR3 DNA: TGCAGTGCTAGCCGGGACAGGGGCGGCGAGCAGTACTTC. Protein sequence: CSASRDRGGEQYF.

This clonotype was counted many times. The chain links TRBV7-2 to TRBJ2-2, with D perhaps TRBD1 or TRBD2 (5 bases each). Germline V gene data show CDR1 as SGHTA and CDR2 as FQGNSA. This CDR3 is built from 16 residues. With 2 bases removed from V and 2 bases from J, the gap between germline ends came to 12 bases. CDR3 amino acids: CASSLIPGPNTGELFF. The CDR3 bases are TGTGCCAGCAGCTTAATTCCGGGGCCTAACACCGGGGAGCTGTTTTTT.

At least ten counts were recorded for this clonotype. V gene TRBV6-2 or TRBV6-3 combines with J gene TRBJ2-1; D unresolved. Trimming took off 6 bases at V and 2 bases at J, with 14 bases between the two ends. Germline assignment: CDR1 MNHEY and CDR2 SVGEGT. The CDR3 is 15 residues long. CDR3: CASSPYMSAYNEQFF. The DNA of the CDR3 is TGTGCCAGCAGCCCTTACATGTCGGCCTACAATGAGCAGTTCTTC.

This clonotype was counted at least ten times. V is TRBV25-1 and J is TRBJ2-5; 8 positions match TRBD2. Germline CDR1 MGHDK, CDR2 SYGVNS. V was clipped by 3 bases and J by 5 bases; unmatched bases: 8. The length of the CDR3 is 15 residues. CDR3 region: CASSDSRGVVETQYF. The CDR3 DNA reads as TGTGCCAGCAGTGACTCGCGGGGGGTTGTGGAGACCCAGTACTTC.

Only a few counts were recorded for this clonotype. The V gene is TRBV7-9, the J gene TRBJ2-3; 9 nucleotides match TRBD2. J lost 0 bases, V lost 11 bases, and 6 bases had no gene match. Per germline, CDR1 SEHNR and CDR2 FQNEAQ (reference sequence). The CDR3 consists of 14 residues. CDR3 DNA: TGTGCCGGAGGGACTAGCAGTAGCACAGATACGCAGTATTTT. This codes for CAGGTSSSTDTQYF.

This clonotype was seen ten or more times. The rearrangement joins TRBV20-1 to TRBJ2-7; 14 bases are a match to TRBD2. From germline, CDR1 is DFQATT and CDR2 SNEGSKA (reference sequence). V lost 5 bases to trimming and J lost 3 bases; unmatched junction nucleotides: 9. The CDR3 extends over 16 amino acids. As DNA, the CDR3 is TGCAGTGCTTTAACGACCGGGACTAGCGGGAGCTACGAGCAGTACTTC. The encoded protein is CSALTTGTSGSYEQYF.

The chain joins TRBV29-1 to TRBJ1-5; 7 bases align to TRBD1. The CDR3 covers 16 residues. Per the germline V gene, CDR1 is SQVTM and CDR2 is ANQGSEA. V gave up 5 bases and J gave up 2 bases; unmatched junction bases: 12. In DNA form, the CDR3 reads TGCAGCGTTATAGGAGGGGGCCCTGTTGGCAATCAGCCCCAGCATTTT. This codes for CSVIGGGPVGNQPQHF.

The chain uses TRBV29-1 and TRBJ1-1; D is possibly TRBD1 (5 bases). The germline V and J ends were trimmed by 5 bases and 2 bases, with 9 bases remaining between them. This CDR3 comprises 12 residues. Germline CDR1 reads SQVTM; CDR2 reads ANQGSEA. CDR3 region: CSVSQGNTEAFF. CDR3 DNA: TGCAGCGTTAGTCAGGGTAACACTGAAGCTTTCTTT.

There are a few counts of this clonotype. One junction end disagrees with the germline gene, perhaps due to a read error. The chain joins TRBV3-1 to TRBJ2-7, with D possibly matching TRBD1 (5 bases). The CDR3 consists of 13 residues. Germline V gene sequence: CDR1 LGHDT, CDR2 YNNKEL (reference sequence). This CDR3 reads CASSKDTGYEQYF. The CDR3 nucleotides read TGTGCCAGCAGCAAAGATACAGGCTACGAGCAGTACTTC.

In its sample, this clonotype was seen a few times. This CDR3 is CASSLAGGGLSTDTQYF. Here the CDR3 DNA reads TGTGCCAGCAGCCTCGCGGGAGGGGGCCTTAGCACAGATACGCAGTATTTT. The chain recombines TRBV9 with TRBJ2-3; 9 nucleotides line up with TRBD2. The CDR3 has 17 amino acids. Germline CDR1 SGDLS, CDR2 YYNGEE. J gave up 0 bases and V 4 bases, and 9 bases lay outside the gene matches.

The V call is TRBV10-2, the J call TRBJ2-2; tentatively, D is TRBD1 (6 bases). CDR1 WSHSY and CDR2 SAAADI come from the germline V gene. The CDR3 covers 16 residues. Deletions cut 4 bases from V and 5 bases from J, with 17 bases between. CDR3 amino acids: CASSGLQKGGTGELFF. The CDR3 DNA is TGCGCCAGCAGTGGACTGCAGAAAGGGGGAACCGGGGAGCTGTTTTTT.

The V call is TRBV6-5, the J call TRBJ2-7; TRBD1 aligns across 10 bases. The CDR3 has 15 residues. Losses at the gene ends were 0 bases for V and 4 bases for J; bases not matched to a gene: 3. Germline CDR1 MNHEY, CDR2 SVGAGI. The CDR3 spells CASSYSDRGIYEQYF. CDR3 in DNA: TGTGCCAGCAGTTACTCGGACAGGGGGATTTACGAGCAGTACTTC.

This clonotype was seen ten or more times. This rearrangement joins TRBV25-1 to TRBJ2-7; 7 bases match TRBD1. This CDR3 region has 15 residues. CDR1 and CDR2 (germline): MGHDK, SYGVNS. V gave up 5 bases and J gave up 4 bases; unmatched junction bases: 11. Here the CDR3 reads CASSPANRGSYEQYF. The CDR3 region has the DNA TGTGCCAGCAGTCCGGCGAACAGGGGTTCGTACGAGCAGTACTTC.

The chain recombines TRBV20-1 with TRBJ1-1; tentatively, D is TRBD1 (6 bases). The V gene's germline CDR1 is DFQATT and CDR2 SNEGSKA (reference sequence). The CDR3 sequence is 16 residues long. Trimming cost V 5 bases and J 4 bases, with 23 bases left between them. As DNA, the CDR3 is TGCAGTGCTCGCCTGGCGGGGACAAGGAAGAGCACTGAAGCTTTCTTT. Protein: CSARLAGTRKSTEAFF.

In this sample, this clonotype turned up many times. The chain has TRBV5-1 and TRBJ1-2; 7 bases align to TRBD1. V lost 4 bases, J lost 8 bases, and 11 bases stayed unmatched. Germline V gene lookup returns CDR1 SGHRS and CDR2 YFSETQ. This CDR3 is 14 amino acids long. In DNA form, the CDR3 reads TGCGCCAGCAGCATCGTCGACAGGGAGGGCGGCTACACCTTC. It translates to CASSIVDREGGYTF. The variable domain in full, with the rest retrieved from reference TRBV5-1 and TRBJ1-2, is KAGVTQTPRYLIKTRGQQVTLSCSPISGHRSVSWYQQTPGQGLQFLFEYFSETQRNKGNFPGRFSGRQFSNSRSEMNVSTLELGDSALYLCASSIVDREGGYTFGSGTRLTVV.

The V gene is TRBV3-1, the J gene TRBJ1-1, with TRBD1 identical over 7 bases. Germline V gene sequence: CDR1 LGHDT, CDR2 YNNKEL (reference sequence). The CDR3 has 13 residues. V lost 3 bases, J lost 5 bases, and 3 bases stayed unmatched. The CDR3 nucleotides are TGTGCCAGCAGCCATGACAGGGCGACTGAAGCTTTCTTT. It encodes CASSHDRATEAFF.

This clonotype was recorded many times. The V gene is TRBV7-9, the J gene TRBJ2-5, with 7 bases lining up with TRBD2. Trimming cost V 7 bases and J 2 bases; bases outside gene matches: 10. The CDR3 has 15 residues. The germline gives CDR1 SEHNR, CDR2 FQNEAQ (reference sequence). The CDR3, as DNA: TGTGCCAGCACCTTGGGGGACTACAAGCAAGAGACCCAGTACTTC. This translates into CASTLGDYKQETQYF.

The chain is built from TRBV7-9 and TRBJ1-1; D not certain. This CDR3 region has 14 residues. Germline CDR1 reads SEHNR; CDR2 reads FQNEAQ (reference sequence). Trimming left V 1 base short and J 7 bases short, with 13 bases between. CDR3 residues: CASSLDSGWSEAFF. The CDR3 coding sequence is TGTGCCAGCAGCTTAGATTCCGGGTGGAGTGAAGCTTTCTTT.

This clonotype has more than one count but fewer than ten. The rearrangement links TRBV27 to TRBJ2-7; TRBD1 matches at 7 bases. The CDR3 runs to 15 residues. J lost 0 bases, V lost 3 bases, and 5 bases had no gene match. Germline V CDR1 and CDR2: MNHEY, SMNVEV (reference sequence). The CDR3 protein is CASSFSGQVSYEQYF. As DNA, the CDR3 is TGTGCCAGCAGTTTTTCAGGACAGGTCTCCTACGAGCAGTACTTC.

In this sample, this clonotype turned up a few times. The V gene is TRBV18, the J gene TRBJ2-7; 8 nucleotides agree with TRBD1. Unmatched junction bases numbered 3, after V lost 5 bases and J lost 3 bases. The CDR3 sequence is 13 residues long. Per germline, CDR1 KGHSH and CDR2 LQKENI. The CDR3 region is CASSNGQGYEQYF. CDR3 bases: TGTGCCAGCTCAAACGGACAGGGCTACGAGCAGTACTTC.

This clonotype was seen many times. This chain joins TRBV29-1 and TRBJ2-1; weak D call: TRBD1 (6 bases). V lost 6 bases, J lost 0 bases, and 18 bases lay in between. The CDR3 runs 16 residues. Per germline, CDR1 SQVTM and CDR2 ANQGSEA. The CDR3 region has the DNA TGCAGCGTCATTCCGACAGGTTTGATCTCCTACAATGAGCAGTTCTTC. Translation gives CSVIPTGLISYNEQFF.